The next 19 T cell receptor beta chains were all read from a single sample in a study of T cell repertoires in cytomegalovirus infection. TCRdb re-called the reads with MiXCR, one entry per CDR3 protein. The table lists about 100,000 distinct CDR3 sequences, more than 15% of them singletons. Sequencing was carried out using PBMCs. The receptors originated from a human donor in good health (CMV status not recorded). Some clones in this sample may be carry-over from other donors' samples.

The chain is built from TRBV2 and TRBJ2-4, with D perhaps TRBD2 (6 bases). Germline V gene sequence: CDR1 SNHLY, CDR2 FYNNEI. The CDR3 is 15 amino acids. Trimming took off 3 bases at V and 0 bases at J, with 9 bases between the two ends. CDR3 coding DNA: TGTGCCAGCAGTGACGGAGGGGCAGCCAAAAACATTCAGTACTTC. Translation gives CASSDGGAAKNIQYF.

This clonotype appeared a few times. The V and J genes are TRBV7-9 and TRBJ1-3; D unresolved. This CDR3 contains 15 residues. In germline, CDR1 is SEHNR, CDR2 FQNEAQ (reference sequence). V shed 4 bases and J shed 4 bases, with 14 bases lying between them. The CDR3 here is CASSYGPDGGNTIYF. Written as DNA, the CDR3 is TGTGCCAGCAGCTACGGTCCCGATGGGGGAAACACCATATATTTT. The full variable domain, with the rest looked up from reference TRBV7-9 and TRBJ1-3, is DTGVSQNPRHKITKRGQNVTFRCDPISEHNRLYWYRQTLGQGPEFLTYFQNEAQLEKSRLLSDRFSAERPKGSFSTLEIQRTEQGDSAMYLCASSYGPDGGNTIYFGEGSWLTVV.

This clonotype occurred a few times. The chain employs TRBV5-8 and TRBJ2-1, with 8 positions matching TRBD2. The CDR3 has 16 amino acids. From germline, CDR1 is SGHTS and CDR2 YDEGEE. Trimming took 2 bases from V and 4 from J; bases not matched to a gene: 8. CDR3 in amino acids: CASSFSGKGGYNEQFF. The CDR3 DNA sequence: TGTGCCAGCAGCTTTAGCGGGAAAGGGGGTTACAATGAGCAGTTCTTC.

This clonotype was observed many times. CDR3 amino acids: CASSLGGIMSGAGGYTF. For the CDR3, the DNA is TGTGCCAGCAGCTTAGGGGGGATCATGTCGGGGGCCGGGGGCTACACCTTC. The chain uses TRBV7-2 and TRBJ1-2, with a tentative D call TRBD1 (6 bases). With 1 base removed from V and 8 bases from J, the gap between germline ends came to 23 bases. The length of the CDR3 is 17 residues. From germline, CDR1 is SGHTA and CDR2 FQGNSA.

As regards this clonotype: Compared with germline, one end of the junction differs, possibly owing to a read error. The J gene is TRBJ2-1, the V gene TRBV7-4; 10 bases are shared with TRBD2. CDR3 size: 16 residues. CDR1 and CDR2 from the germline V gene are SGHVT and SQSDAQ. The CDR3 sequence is CACSLLGLAGDNEQFF. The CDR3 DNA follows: TGTGCCTGCAGCTTATTGGGTCTAGCGGGGGACAATGAGCAGTTCTTC.

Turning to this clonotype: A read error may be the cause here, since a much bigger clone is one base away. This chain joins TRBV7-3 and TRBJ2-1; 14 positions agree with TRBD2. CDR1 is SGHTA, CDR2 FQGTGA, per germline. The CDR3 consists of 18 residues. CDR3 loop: CASSAGTSGGPRSVEQLF. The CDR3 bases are TGTGCCAGCAGCGCCGGGACTAGCGGGGGCCCCAGGTCCGTTGAGCAGCTCTTC.

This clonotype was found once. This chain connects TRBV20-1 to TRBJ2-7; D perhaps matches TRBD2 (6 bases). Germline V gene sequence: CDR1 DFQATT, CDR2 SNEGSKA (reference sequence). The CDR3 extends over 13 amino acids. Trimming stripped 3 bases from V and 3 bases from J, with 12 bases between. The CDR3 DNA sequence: TGCAGTGCTAGCCCGGGGACTGGCTACGAGCAGTACTTC. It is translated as CSASPGTGYEQYF.

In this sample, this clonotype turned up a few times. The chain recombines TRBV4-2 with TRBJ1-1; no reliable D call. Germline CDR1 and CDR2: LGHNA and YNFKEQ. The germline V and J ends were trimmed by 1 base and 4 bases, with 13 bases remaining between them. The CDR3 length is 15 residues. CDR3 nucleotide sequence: TGTGCCAGCAGCCAAGGCGTGAAGGGTCGCACTGAAGCTTTCTTT. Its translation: CASSQGVKGRTEAFF.

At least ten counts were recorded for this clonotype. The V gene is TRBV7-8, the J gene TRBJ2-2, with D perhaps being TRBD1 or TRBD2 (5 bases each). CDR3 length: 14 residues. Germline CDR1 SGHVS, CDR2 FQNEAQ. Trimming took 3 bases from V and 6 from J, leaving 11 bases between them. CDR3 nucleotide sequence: TGTGCCAGCAGCTTCCAGGGAGTGGCCGGGGAGCTGTTTTTT. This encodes CASSFQGVAGELFF.

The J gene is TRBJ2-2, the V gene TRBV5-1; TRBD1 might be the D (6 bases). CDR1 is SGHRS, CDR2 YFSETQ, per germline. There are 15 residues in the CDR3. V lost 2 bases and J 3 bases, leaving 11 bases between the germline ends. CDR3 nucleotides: TGCGCCAGCAGCTTCACAGGGCCCGACACCGGGGAGCTGTTTTTT. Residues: CASSFTGPDTGELFF.

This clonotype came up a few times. The CDR3 DNA is TGTGCCATCAGCCCCGGGGGGTCCCAGGAAGCTTTCTTT. This translates into CAISPGGSQEAFF. The rearrangement links TRBV10-3 to TRBJ1-1, with a tentative D call TRBD1 (5 bases). V lost 6 bases and J lost 8, with 16 bases in between. The CDR3 sequence is 13 residues long. Germline V gene lookup returns CDR1 ENHRY and CDR2 SYGVKD.

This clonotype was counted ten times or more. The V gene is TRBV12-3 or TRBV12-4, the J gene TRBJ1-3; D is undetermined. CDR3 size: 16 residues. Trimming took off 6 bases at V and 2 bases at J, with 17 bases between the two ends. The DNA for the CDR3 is TGTGCCAGCAGGGGAGAAAGGATAAGAACTGGAAACACCATATATTTT. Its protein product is CASRGERIRTGNTIYF.

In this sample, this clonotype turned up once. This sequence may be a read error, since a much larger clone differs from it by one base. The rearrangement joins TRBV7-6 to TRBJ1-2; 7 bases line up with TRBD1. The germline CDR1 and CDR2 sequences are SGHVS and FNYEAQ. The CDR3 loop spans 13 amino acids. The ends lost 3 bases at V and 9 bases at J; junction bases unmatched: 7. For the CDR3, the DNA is TGTGCCAGCAGCTTTACAGGGGAGACTAGCTACACCTTC. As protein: CASSFTGETSYTF.

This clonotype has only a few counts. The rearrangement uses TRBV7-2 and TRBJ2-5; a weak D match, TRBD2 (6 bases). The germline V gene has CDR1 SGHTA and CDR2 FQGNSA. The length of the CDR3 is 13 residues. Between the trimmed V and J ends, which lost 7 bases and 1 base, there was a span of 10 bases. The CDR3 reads CASTAGLQETQYF. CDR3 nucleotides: TGTGCCAGCACAGCGGGCCTCCAAGAGACCCAGTACTTC.

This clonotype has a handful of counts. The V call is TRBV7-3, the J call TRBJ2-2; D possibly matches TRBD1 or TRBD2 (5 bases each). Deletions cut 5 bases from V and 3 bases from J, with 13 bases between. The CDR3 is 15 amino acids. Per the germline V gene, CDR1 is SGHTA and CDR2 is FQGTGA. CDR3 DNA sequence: TGTGCCAGCAGCCCCGGGGCCGGGTACACCGGGGAGCTGTTTTTT. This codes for CASSPGAGYTGELFF.

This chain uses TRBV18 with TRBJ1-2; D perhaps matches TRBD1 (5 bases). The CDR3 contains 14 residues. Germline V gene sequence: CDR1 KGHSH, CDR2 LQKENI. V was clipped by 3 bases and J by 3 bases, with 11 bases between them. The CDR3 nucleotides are TGTGCCAGCTCACCGGGGGGACTCGACTATGGCTACACCTTC. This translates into CASSPGGLDYGYTF. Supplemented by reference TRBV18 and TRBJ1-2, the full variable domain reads NAGVMQNPRHLVRRRGQEARLRCSPMKGHSHVYWYRQLPEEGLKFMVYLQKENIIDESGMPKERFSAEFPKEGPSILRIQQVVRGDSAAYFCASSPGGLDYGYTFGSGTRLTVV.

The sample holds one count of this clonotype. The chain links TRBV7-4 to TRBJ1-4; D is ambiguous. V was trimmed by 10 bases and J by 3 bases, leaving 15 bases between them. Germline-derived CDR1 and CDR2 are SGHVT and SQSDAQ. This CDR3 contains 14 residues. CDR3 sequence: CAISSGKANEKLFF. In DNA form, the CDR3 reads TGTGCCATCAGTTCCGGGAAGGCTAATGAAAAACTGTTTTTT.

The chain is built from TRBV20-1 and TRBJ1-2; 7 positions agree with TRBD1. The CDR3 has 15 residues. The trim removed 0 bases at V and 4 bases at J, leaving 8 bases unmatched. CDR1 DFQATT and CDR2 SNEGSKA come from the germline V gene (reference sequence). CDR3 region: CSARDSKTGSYGYTF. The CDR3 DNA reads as TGCAGTGCTAGAGACTCCAAGACAGGGAGCTATGGCTACACCTTC.

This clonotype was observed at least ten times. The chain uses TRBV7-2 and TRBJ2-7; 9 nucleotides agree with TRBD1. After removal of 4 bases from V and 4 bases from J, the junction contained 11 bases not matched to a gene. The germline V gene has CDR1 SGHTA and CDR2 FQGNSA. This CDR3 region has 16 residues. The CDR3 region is CASSSRAGTGWYEQYF. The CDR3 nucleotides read TGTGCCAGCAGCTCCCGGGCGGGGACAGGGTGGTACGAGCAGTACTTC.